These 25 T cell receptor beta chains were sequenced from one sample in a study of cytomegalovirus exposure and HLA in healthy donors. The PCR had 60 Vbeta and 13 Jbeta primers. Profiled with immunoSEQ multiplex PCR; TCRdb holds only in-frame clones, not every one. The repertoire consists of around 110,000 clones, with approximately 66% occurring once and the leading ten covering less than 9%. The specimen was PBMCs. The receptors originated from a woman between 35 and 50 years old in good health and CMV-seropositive.

The chain employs TRBV19 and TRBJ2-7; 9 nucleotides align to TRBD1. The CDR3 is 14 amino acids. Trimming removed 4 bases from V and 3 bases from J; junction bases left unmatched: 4. Germline values: CDR1 LNHDA, CDR2 SQIVND (reference sequence). The CDR3 is CASSTQTGGYEQYF. The CDR3 DNA is TGTGCCAGTAGTACACAGACAGGGGGCTACGAGCAGTACTTC.

This clone was recorded a few times. The chain is built from TRBV4-2 and TRBJ2-7, with no clear D. Trimming shortened V by 0 bases and J by 3 bases, and 12 bases separated the two germline ends. This CDR3 is built from 15 residues. The germline V gene has CDR1 LGHNA and CDR2 YNFKEQ. CDR3 protein: CASSQESSPSYEQYF. In DNA, the CDR3 is TGTGCCAGCAGCCAAGAATCCTCGCCGAGCTACGAGCAGTACTTC.

This clone was observed once. CDR3 in amino acids: CASSFSSNSGRDTREQFF. The DNA of the CDR3 is TGTGCCAGCAGCTTCTCCTCCAATAGCGGGAGAGATACTCGAGAGCAGTTCTTC. The J gene is TRBJ2-1, the V gene TRBV7-2; 9 bases align to TRBD2. The CDR3 is 18 residues long. V dropped 3 bases and J dropped 10; count of bases not matched to a gene: 19. CDR1 is SGHTA and CDR2 is FQGNSA in the germline V gene.

This clone has a handful of counts. This sequence joins TRBV2 and TRBJ2-7; D is perhaps TRBD1 (6 bases). Trimming took 8 bases from V and 2 from J, leaving 13 bases between them. Germline CDR1 and CDR2: SNHLY and FYNNEI. There are 13 residues in the CDR3. CDR3 nucleotides: TGTGCCAGCTCAAAGGACAGTCCCTACGAGCAGTACTTC. It codes for CASSKDSPYEQYF.

The V gene is TRBV6-5, the J gene TRBJ1-1; possibly TRBD1 for D (5 bases). The germline gives CDR1 MNHEY, CDR2 SVGAGI. Between the trimmed V and J ends, which lost 2 bases and 1 base, there was a span of 8 bases. The CDR3 covers 14 residues. CDR3 DNA sequence: TGTGCCAGCAGTTACGACCAGGGGAACACTGAAGCTTTCTTT. Translation gives CASSYDQGNTEAFF.

V is TRBV5-6 and J is TRBJ1-4; 9 nucleotides match TRBD1. J gave up 8 bases and V 1 base, and 6 bases lay outside the gene matches. The CDR3 extends over 15 amino acids. The V gene's germline CDR1 is SGHDT and CDR2 YYEEEE. Here the CDR3 DNA reads TGTGCCAGCAGCTTGAAGGGACAGGGAAACGAAAAACTGTTTTTT. Translation gives CASSLKGQGNEKLFF. Full variable domain (rest looked up from reference TRBV5-6 and TRBJ1-4): DAGVTQSPTHLIKTRGQQVTLRCSPKSGHDTVSWYQQALGQGPQFIFQYYEEEERQRGNFPDRFSGHQFPNYSSELNVNALLLGDSALYLCASSLKGQGNEKLFFGSGTQLSVL.

The chain is built from TRBV15 and TRBJ2-7, with TRBD1 as a possible D gene (6 bases). The V end was cut by 8 bases, the J end by 3 bases, with 17 bases between. The CDR3 extends over 14 amino acids. CDR1 is LNHNV and CDR2 is YYDKDF in the germline V gene (reference sequence). CDR3: CATHGTGSGYEQYF. CDR3 coding DNA: TGTGCCACCCACGGAACAGGGTCAGGCTACGAGCAGTACTTC.

The chain is built from TRBV4-1 and TRBJ1-2; D is possibly TRBD1 (5 bases). This CDR3 is 16 amino acids long. Germline CDR1 and CDR2: MGHRA and YSYEKL. Trimming cost V 1 base and J 6 bases, with 18 bases left between them. CDR3 amino acids: CASSQVGGALGDGYTF. The CDR3 DNA follows: TGCGCCAGCAGCCAAGTTGGAGGGGCACTAGGGGATGGCTACACCTTC.

The genes are TRBV11-3 and TRBJ1-5; TRBD1 matches 9 bases. Germline V gene lookup returns CDR1 SGHNT and CDR2 YENEEA. The CDR3 runs to 20 residues. With V trimmed by 1 base and J by 3 bases, 16 bases remained unmatched. The CDR3 coding sequence is TGTGCCAGCAGCTTAGGCTCCCGGGACAGGGTAGAAGGGGCCAATCAGCCCCAGCATTTT. Translation: CASSLGSRDRVEGANQPQHF.

The gene calls are TRBV11-3 and TRBJ1-4; 9 bases are a match to TRBD1. The CDR3 covers 14 residues. Germline trimming cut 3 bases from V and 6 bases from J; bases unmatched to any gene: 2. CDR1 is SGHNT, CDR2 YENEEA, per germline. The CDR3: CASSFGTGYEKLFF. As DNA, the CDR3 is TGTGCCAGCAGCTTTGGGACAGGGTATGAAAAACTGTTTTTT.

This sequence joins TRBV4-2 and TRBJ2-7, with D possibly being TRBD2 (5 bases). V lost 3 bases to trimming and J lost 3 bases, with 15 bases between them. CDR1 LGHNA and CDR2 YNFKEQ come from the germline V gene. This CDR3 region has 15 residues. CDR3 sequence reads: CASSQRAGSNYEQYF. The CDR3 DNA follows: TGTGCCAGCAGCCAGAGGGCCGGATCAAACTACGAGCAGTACTTC.

This rearrangement joins TRBV5-1 to TRBJ1-4; D may be TRBD1 (5 bases). The CDR3 loop spans 15 amino acids. In germline, CDR1 is SGHRS, CDR2 YFSETQ. V lost 2 bases and J 2 bases, leaving 10 bases between the germline ends. The CDR3 here is CASSFQGQTNEKLFF. The CDR3 coding sequence is TGCGCCAGCAGCTTCCAGGGTCAGACTAATGAAAAACTGTTTTTT.

This clone showed up just once. This rearrangement joins TRBV4-2 to TRBJ2-7; TRBD1 matches 7 bases. Per the germline V gene, CDR1 is LGHNA and CDR2 is YNFKEQ. The CDR3 spans 14 residues. J lost 5 bases, V lost 0 bases, and 4 bases had no gene match. The CDR3 loop reads CASSQDDRDHEQYF. Written as DNA, the CDR3 is TGTGCCAGCAGCCAAGATGACAGGGACCACGAGCAGTACTTC.

This rearrangement joins TRBV11-2 to TRBJ2-5, with D tentatively TRBD1 (6 bases). Germline lookup yields CDR1 SGHAT and CDR2 FQNNGV. CDR3 size: 13 residues. With 7 bases removed from V and 2 bases from J, the gap between germline ends came to 11 bases. The CDR3 nucleotides read TGTGCCAGCACCGCAAGGGGGCAAGAGACCCAGTACTTC. Amino acid sequence: CASTARGQETQYF.

The chain combines TRBV28 with TRBJ2-7; 8 bases match TRBD1. Losses at the gene ends were 3 bases for V and 6 bases for J; bases not matched to a gene: 10. The CDR3 spans 15 residues. The V gene's germline CDR1 is MDHEN and CDR2 SYDVKM. The CDR3 spells CASSLGDRTRREQYF. The CDR3 nucleotides are TGTGCCAGCAGTTTGGGGGACAGGACGCGTCGCGAGCAGTACTTC.

This clone was seen only a few times. CDR3 sequence: CASSDFSGRSVDEQFF. The CDR3 DNA follows: TGTGCCAGCAGTGACTTTAGCGGGAGGTCGGTTGATGAGCAGTTCTTC. The genes are TRBV6-4 and TRBJ2-1, with TRBD2 identical over 10 bases. In germline, CDR1 is MRHNA, CDR2 SNTAGT. The CDR3 totals 16 residues. V shed 1 base and J 8 bases; nucleotides not matched to a gene: 8.

The rearrangement uses TRBV19 and TRBJ1-2; no clear D. The CDR3 consists of 15 residues. V lost 9 bases and J 0 bases, leaving 17 bases between the germline ends. The germline gives CDR1 LNHDA, CDR2 SQIVND (reference sequence). The CDR3 sequence is CASILRAGTNYGYTF. CDR3 in DNA: TGTGCCAGCATATTGAGGGCCGGAACTAACTATGGCTACACCTTC.

The CDR3 loop is CASSKTSQETQYF. The CDR3 DNA follows: TGTGCCAGCAGCAAGACAAGCCAAGAGACCCAGTACTTC. V usage is TRBV6-1 and J usage is TRBJ2-5; unclear D gene. The CDR3 extends over 13 amino acids. The germline gives CDR1 MNHNS, CDR2 SASEGT. V lost 6 bases to trimming and J lost 1 base, with 9 bases between them.

The chain carries TRBV11-3 and TRBJ1-1, with a weak D call TRBD1 (6 bases). The V end was cut by 5 bases, the J end by 7 bases, with 17 bases between. The germline V gene encodes CDR1 SGHNT and CDR2 YENEEA. This CDR3 has 14 residues. CDR3 coding DNA: TGTGCCAGCAGCCGCGGACAGTTAAGGGATGAAGCTTTCTTT. As protein: CASSRGQLRDEAFF.

The V and J genes are TRBV5-8 and TRBJ1-2; 8 nucleotides line up with TRBD1. This CDR3 region has 15 residues. With 1 base clipped from V and 2 bases from J, the junction kept 4 bases outside the gene matches. Looked up from germline, CDR1 is SGHTS and CDR2 is YDEGEE. The DNA of the CDR3 is TGTGCCAGCAGCTTGTCGCAGGGGGCGAACTATGGCTACACCTTC. Protein sequence: CASSLSQGANYGYTF.

The genes are TRBV5-1 and TRBJ2-5; 8 bases map to TRBD2. This CDR3 is 13 amino acids long. CDR1 SGHRS and CDR2 YFSETQ come from the germline V gene. Germline trimming cut 2 bases from V and 5 bases from J; bases unmatched to any gene: 2. CDR3 coding DNA: TGCGCCAGCAGCTTCCCTAGCGGGGAGACCCAGTACTTC. Residues: CASSFPSGETQYF.

The chain is built from TRBV7-9 and TRBJ1-4; 7 bases agree with TRBD1. V shed 6 bases, J shed 3 bases, and the junction held 4 bases outside the gene matches. Germline values: CDR1 SEHNR, CDR2 FQNEAQ (reference sequence). The CDR3 runs 14 residues. The CDR3 nucleotides read TGTGCCAGCAGTGGCGACAGGGCTAATGAAAAACTGTTTTTT. Encoded protein: CASSGDRANEKLFF.

The chain joins TRBV15 to TRBJ2-1; TRBD2 matches at 9 bases. J was trimmed by 9 bases and V by 5 bases; bases with no gene match: 14. CDR3 size: 16 residues. Germline CDR1 is LNHNV and CDR2 is YYDKDF (reference sequence). CDR3 residues: CATSSRSTSGTSEQFF. The CDR3 coding sequence is TGTGCCACCAGCTCCCGATCGACTAGCGGAACTAGTGAGCAGTTCTTC.

A few counts support this clone. The rearrangement joins TRBV5-1 to TRBJ2-2, with D maybe TRBD1 (6 bases). Germline CDR1 is SGHRS and CDR2 is YFSETQ. The CDR3 runs to 16 residues. V lost 2 bases, J lost 6 bases, and 17 bases lay in between. The CDR3 region is CASSFSPGEMAGELFF. The CDR3, as DNA: TGCGCCAGCAGCTTTAGCCCAGGGGAGATGGCCGGGGAGCTGTTTTTT.

The chain carries TRBV6-5 and TRBJ2-3; D not resolved. Trimming took 4 bases from V and 0 from J, leaving 8 bases between them. This CDR3 has 14 amino acids. CDR1 MNHEY and CDR2 SVGAGI come from the germline V gene. CDR3 sequence reads: CASSSTRSTDTQYF. The CDR3, as DNA: TGTGCCAGCAGTTCCACCAGAAGCACAGATACGCAGTATTTT.